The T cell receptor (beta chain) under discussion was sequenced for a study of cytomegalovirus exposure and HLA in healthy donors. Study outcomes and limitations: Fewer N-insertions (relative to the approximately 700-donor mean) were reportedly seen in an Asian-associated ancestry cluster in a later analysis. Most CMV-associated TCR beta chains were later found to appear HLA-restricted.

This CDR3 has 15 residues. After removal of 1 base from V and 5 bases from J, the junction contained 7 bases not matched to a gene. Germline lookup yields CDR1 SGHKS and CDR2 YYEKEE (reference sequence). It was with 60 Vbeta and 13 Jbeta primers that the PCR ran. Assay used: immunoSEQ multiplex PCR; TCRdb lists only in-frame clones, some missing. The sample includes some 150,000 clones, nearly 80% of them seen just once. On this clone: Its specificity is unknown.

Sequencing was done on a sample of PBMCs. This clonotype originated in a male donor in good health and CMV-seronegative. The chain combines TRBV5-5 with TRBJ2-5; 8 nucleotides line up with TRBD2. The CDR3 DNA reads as TGTGCCAGCAGCTTGTCTCCGGGGGGGAGGGAGACCCAGTACTTC. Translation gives CASSLSPGGRETQYF.